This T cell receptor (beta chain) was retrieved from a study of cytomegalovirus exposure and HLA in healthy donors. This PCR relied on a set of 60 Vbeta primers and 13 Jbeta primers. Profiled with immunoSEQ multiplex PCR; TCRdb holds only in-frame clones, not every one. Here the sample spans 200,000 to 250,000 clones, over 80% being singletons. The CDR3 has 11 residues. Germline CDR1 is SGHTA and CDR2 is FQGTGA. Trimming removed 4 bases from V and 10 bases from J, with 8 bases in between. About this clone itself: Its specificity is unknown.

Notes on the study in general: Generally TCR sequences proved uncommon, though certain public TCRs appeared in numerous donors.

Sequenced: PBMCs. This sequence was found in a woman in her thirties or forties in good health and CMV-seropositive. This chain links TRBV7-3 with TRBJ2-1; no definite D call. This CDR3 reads CASSYSGEQFF. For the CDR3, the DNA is TGTGCCAGCAGCTACAGTGGGGAGCAGTTCTTC.